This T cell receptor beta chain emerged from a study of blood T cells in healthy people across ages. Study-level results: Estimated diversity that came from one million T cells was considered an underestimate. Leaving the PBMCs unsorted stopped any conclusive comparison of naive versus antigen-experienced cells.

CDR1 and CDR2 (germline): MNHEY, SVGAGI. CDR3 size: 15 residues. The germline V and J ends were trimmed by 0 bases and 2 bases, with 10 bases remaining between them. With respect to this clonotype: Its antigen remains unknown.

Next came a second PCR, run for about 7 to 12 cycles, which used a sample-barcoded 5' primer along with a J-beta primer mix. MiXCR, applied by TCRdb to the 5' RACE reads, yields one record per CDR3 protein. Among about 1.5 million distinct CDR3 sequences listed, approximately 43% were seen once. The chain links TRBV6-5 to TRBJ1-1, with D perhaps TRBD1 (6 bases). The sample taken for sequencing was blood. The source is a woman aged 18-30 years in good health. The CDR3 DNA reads TGTGCCAGCAGTTACTCGATGGGGGCCAACACTGAAGCTTTCTTT. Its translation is CASSYSMGANTEAFF.